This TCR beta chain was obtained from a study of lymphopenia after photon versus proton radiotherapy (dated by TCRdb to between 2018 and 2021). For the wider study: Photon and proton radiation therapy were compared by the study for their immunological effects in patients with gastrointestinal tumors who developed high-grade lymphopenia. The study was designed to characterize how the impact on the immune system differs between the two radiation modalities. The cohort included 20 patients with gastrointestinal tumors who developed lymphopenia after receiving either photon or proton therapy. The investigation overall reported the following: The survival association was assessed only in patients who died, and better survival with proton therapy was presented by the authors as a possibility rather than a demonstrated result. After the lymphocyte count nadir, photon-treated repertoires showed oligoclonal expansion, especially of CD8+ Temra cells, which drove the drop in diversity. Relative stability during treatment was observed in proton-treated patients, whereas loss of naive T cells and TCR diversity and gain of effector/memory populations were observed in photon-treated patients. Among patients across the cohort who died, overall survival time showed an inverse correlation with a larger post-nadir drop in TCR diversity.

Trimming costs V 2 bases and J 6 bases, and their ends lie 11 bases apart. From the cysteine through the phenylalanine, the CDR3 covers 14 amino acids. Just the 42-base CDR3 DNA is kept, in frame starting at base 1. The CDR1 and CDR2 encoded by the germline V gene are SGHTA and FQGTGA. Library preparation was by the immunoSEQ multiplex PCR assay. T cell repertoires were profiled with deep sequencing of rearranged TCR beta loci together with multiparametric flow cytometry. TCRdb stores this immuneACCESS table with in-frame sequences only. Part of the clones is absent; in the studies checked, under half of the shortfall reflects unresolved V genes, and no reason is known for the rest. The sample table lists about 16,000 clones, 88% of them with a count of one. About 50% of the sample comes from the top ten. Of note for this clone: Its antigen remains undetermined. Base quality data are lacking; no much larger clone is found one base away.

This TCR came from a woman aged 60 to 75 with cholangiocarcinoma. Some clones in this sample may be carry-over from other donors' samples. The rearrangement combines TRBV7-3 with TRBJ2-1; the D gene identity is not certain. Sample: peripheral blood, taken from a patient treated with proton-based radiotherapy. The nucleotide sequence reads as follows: TGTGCCAGCAGCTTATCCCGGTCCAGCAATGAGCAGTTCTTC. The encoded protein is CASSLSRSSNEQFF.